The 31 T cell receptor beta chains given below trace back to one sample, sequenced in a study of neurological immune-mediated disorders. MiXCR, run by TCRdb on the 5' RACE reads, gives a single entry per CDR3 protein. This table has approximately 70,000 distinct CDR3 sequences, 9.5% to 13% appearing once. Time point here: longitudinal time-point 1 (baseline). The sample comprised PBMCs. The receptors derive from a man under 40 in good health.

As to this clonotype: Compared with germline, one end of the junction differs, possibly owing to a read error. CDR3 sequence reads: CANSLVRAETQYF. CDR3 DNA: TGTGCCAACAGCTTAGTAAGGGCAGAGACCCAGTACTTC. The genes are TRBV7-2 and TRBJ2-5, with D unresolved. The germline V gene encodes CDR1 SGHTA and CDR2 FQGNSA. The CDR3 length is 13 residues. Full variable domain (missing parts from reference TRBV7-2 and TRBJ2-5): GAGVSQSPSNKVTEKGKDVELRCDPISGHTALYWYRQSLGQGLEFLIYFQGNSAPDKSGLPSDRFSAERTGGSVSTLTIQRTQQEDSAVYLCANSLVRAETQYFGPGTRLLVL.

V gene TRBV15 combines with J gene TRBJ2-3, with TRBD1 as a possible D gene (5 bases). The J call could be wrong; TRBJ2-5 is a better fit for the DNA end. The CDR3 has 14 amino acids. Germline values: CDR1 LNHNV, CDR2 YYDKDF (reference sequence). The CDR3 sequence: CATSRDPGSETQYF. Written as DNA, the CDR3 is TGTGCCACCAGCAGAGATCCAGGGTCAGAGACCCAGTACTTC.

This clonotype was counted many times. The chain joins TRBV27 to TRBJ2-1; the D call may be TRBD1 or TRBD2 (5 bases each). Trimming removed 6 bases from V and 4 bases from J, with 10 bases in between. The germline CDR1 and CDR2 sequences are MNHEY and SMNVEV (reference sequence). The CDR3 extends over 13 amino acids. The CDR3 is CASRGRDYNEQFF. The CDR3 DNA reads as TGTGCCAGCAGGGGACGGGATTACAATGAGCAGTTCTTC.

This clonotype appeared many times. The V and J genes are TRBV14 and TRBJ2-7; D is uncertain. This CDR3 is 13 amino acids long. V shed 0 bases and J shed 2 bases, with 5 bases lying between them. Per the germline V gene, CDR1 is SGHDN and CDR2 is FVKESK. DNA for the CDR3: TGTGCCAGCAGCCAAGATCCACCCTACGAGCAGTACTTC. Its translation is CASSQDPPYEQYF.

This clonotype was recorded a few times. The V gene is TRBV28, the J gene TRBJ2-1; perhaps TRBD1 as D (5 bases). The V and J ends lost 7 bases and 0 bases respectively, with 13 bases between them. Germline V CDR1 and CDR2: MDHEN, SYDVKM. This CDR3 spans 15 amino acids. CDR3 in amino acids: CASTSGLISYNEQFF. The CDR3, as DNA: TGTGCCAGCACCTCAGGGCTAATCTCCTACAATGAGCAGTTCTTC.

This clonotype was picked up many times. V usage is TRBV7-2 and J usage is TRBJ2-3, with D maybe TRBD2 (5 bases). V was trimmed by 5 bases and J by 2 bases, leaving 20 bases between them. The CDR3 runs 17 residues. The germline gives CDR1 SGHTA, CDR2 FQGNSA. The DNA for the CDR3 is TGTGCCAGCAGCCTCCCTCTGGACGGGGTAACCACAGATACGCAGTATTTT. Protein product: CASSLPLDGVTTDTQYF.

This clonotype showed up many times. The chain combines TRBV27 with TRBJ2-1; 7 nucleotides align to TRBD1. The CDR3 is 15 residues long. V gave up 9 bases and J gave up 3 bases; unmatched junction bases: 11. Germline V lookup: CDR1 MNHEY, CDR2 SMNVEV (reference sequence). The CDR3 protein is CARETTGRNYNEQFF. In nucleotides, the CDR3 is TGTGCCAGGGAAACGACAGGGCGCAACTACAATGAGCAGTTCTTC.

There are many counts of this clonotype. The J gene is TRBJ2-1, the V gene TRBV5-1; 10 bases align to TRBD1. V was clipped by 6 bases and J by 0 bases; unmatched bases: 15. This CDR3 comprises 19 residues. Germline CDR1 is SGHRS and CDR2 is YFSETQ. The DNA for the CDR3 is TGCGCCAGCAAATTAACCGGGACAGGGGTCCGATACTCCTACAATGAGCAGTTCTTC. Translating it yields CASKLTGTGVRYSYNEQFF.

This clonotype has ten or more counts. The chain combines TRBV7-9 with TRBJ2-3; maybe TRBD1 (6 bases). This CDR3 spans 13 amino acids. Germline V lookup: CDR1 SEHNR, CDR2 FQNEAQ (reference sequence). Trimming removed 1 base at V and 5 bases at J, with 7 bases between. CDR3 sequence reads: CASSLVTGDTQYF. For the CDR3, the DNA is TGTGCCAGCAGCTTAGTGACAGGAGATACGCAGTATTTT.

This clonotype was counted at least ten times. This chain joins TRBV9 and TRBJ2-6; D possibly corresponds to TRBD2 (5 bases). V lost 0 bases, J lost 1 base, and 14 bases lay in between. The CDR3 is 18 amino acids. CDR1 is SGDLS and CDR2 is YYNGEE in the germline V gene. The CDR3: CASSVVTGRMSGANVLTF. CDR3 DNA sequence: TGTGCCAGCAGCGTAGTGACGGGGAGAATGTCTGGGGCCAACGTCCTGACTTTC.

This chain uses TRBV5-6 with TRBJ2-5; 11 bases map to TRBD2. The length of the CDR3 is 15 residues. Germline CDR1 is SGHDT and CDR2 is YYEEEE. The V and J ends lost 2 bases and 2 bases, in that order; junction bases with no gene match: 2. The CDR3 DNA follows: TGTGCCAGCAGCTTTCTAGCGGGAGGACAAGAGACCCAGTACTTC. Translated, it gives CASSFLAGGQETQYF.

The sample holds many counts of this clonotype. The V gene is TRBV5-5, the J gene TRBJ2-7; D gene ambiguous. The CDR3 is 14 residues long. The V and J ends lost 2 bases and 0 bases respectively, with 9 bases between them. The V gene's germline CDR1 is SGHKS and CDR2 YYEKEE (reference sequence). CDR3 in amino acids: CASSLEGNSYEQYF. DNA of the CDR3: TGTGCCAGCAGCTTAGAAGGGAACTCCTACGAGCAGTACTTC.

This chain uses TRBV5-4 with TRBJ2-1; 9 nucleotides line up with TRBD2. Germline CDR1 is SGHNT and CDR2 is YYREEE (reference sequence). The trim removed 2 bases at V and 8 bases at J, leaving 8 bases unmatched. This CDR3 region has 15 residues. For the CDR3, the DNA is TGTGCCAGCAGCTTCGCGGCTAGCGGGACCGATGAGCAGTTCTTC. Residues: CASSFAASGTDEQFF.

The V gene is TRBV20-1, the J gene TRBJ1-1; TRBD1 might be the D (6 bases). Trimming removed 4 bases from V and 1 base from J, with 16 bases in between. Germline assignment: CDR1 DFQATT and CDR2 SNEGSKA (reference sequence). This CDR3 spans 15 amino acids. The CDR3 region is CSATSLSGANTEAFF. CDR3 bases: TGCAGTGCTACGTCTTTGTCGGGGGCGAACACTGAAGCTTTCTTT.

This clonotype was counted at least ten times. V gene TRBV29-1 combines with J gene TRBJ2-5, with unresolved D. The CDR3 spans 15 residues. Germline V lookup: CDR1 SQVTM, CDR2 ANQGSEA. The V gene lost 0 bases and the J gene lost 2 bases, with 13 bases spanning the gap. The chain's CDR3 is CSVEDPKVSQETQYF. The CDR3 bases are TGCAGCGTTGAAGATCCTAAGGTCTCACAAGAGACCCAGTACTTC.

This clonotype occurred many times. CDR3 bases: TGTGCCAGCAGTGACACGCCCAGCGGGCCTTACAATGAGCAGTTCTTC. It translates to CASSDTPSGPYNEQFF. The rearrangement uses TRBV6-4 and TRBJ2-1; TRBD2 is a possible D gene (6 bases). Germline V CDR1 and CDR2: MRHNA, SNTAGT. Trimming took off 2 bases at V and 4 bases at J, with 15 bases between the two ends. The CDR3 spans 16 residues.

This chain uses TRBV12-3 or TRBV12-4 with TRBJ1-6; a weak D match, TRBD1 (6 bases). This CDR3 is 15 amino acids long. Trimming stripped 6 bases from V and 7 bases from J, with 16 bases between. Here the CDR3 reads CASRSDRSRNSPLHF. DNA for the CDR3: TGTGCCAGCAGGTCCGACAGGAGCCGAAATTCACCCCTCCACTTT.

This clonotype came up many times. The V call is TRBV14, the J call TRBJ2-5; D is perhaps TRBD2 (5 bases). This CDR3 comprises 15 residues. V was trimmed by 0 bases and J by 4 bases, leaving 12 bases between them. Germline CDR1 and CDR2: SGHDN and FVKESK. The CDR3 spells CASSQDGRGGETQYF. The CDR3 DNA reads TGTGCCAGCAGCCAAGATGGTCGAGGAGGAGAGACCCAGTACTTC.

This clonotype was picked up many times. V usage is TRBV5-1 and J usage is TRBJ2-3; 14 nucleotides align to TRBD2. Looked up from germline, CDR1 is SGHRS and CDR2 is YFSETQ. This CDR3 region has 16 residues. The ends lost 5 bases at V and 4 bases at J; junction bases unmatched: 6. CDR3: CASRNGTSGRSDTQYF. The CDR3 DNA follows: TGCGCCAGCAGAAATGGGACTAGCGGGAGATCAGATACGCAGTATTTT.

This clonotype was recorded at least ten times. This sequence joins TRBV5-1 and TRBJ2-5, with 12 positions matching TRBD2. The CDR3 is 16 amino acids. J lost 5 bases, V lost 2 bases, and 7 bases had no gene match. Germline V lookup: CDR1 SGHRS, CDR2 YFSETQ. CDR3 in DNA: TGCGCCAGCAGCTTTACTAGCGGGAGGATGCAGGAGACCCAGTACTTC. It yields the protein CASSFTSGRMQETQYF.

This clonotype has only a few counts. The chain couples TRBV3-1 to TRBJ2-5; D gene unclear. Germline assignment: CDR1 LGHDT and CDR2 YNNKEL (reference sequence). Trimming left V 6 bases short and J 7 bases short, with 15 bases between. The CDR3 is 13 amino acids. Written as DNA, the CDR3 is TGTGCCAGCAGGCAATCACCCCCGTCGACCCAGTACTTC. Amino acid sequence: CASRQSPPSTQYF.

There are many counts of this clonotype. This chain uses TRBV27 with TRBJ2-3; no clear D gene. Trimming pared 7 bases from V and 3 bases from J, leaving 11 bases between. The germline gives CDR1 MNHEY, CDR2 SMNVEV (reference sequence). The CDR3 covers 13 residues. CDR3 coding DNA: TGTGCCAGCAATCCTCAAGGAACAGATACGCAGTATTTT. It codes for CASNPQGTDTQYF.

V usage is TRBV5-1 and J usage is TRBJ2-1; D gene ambiguous. Trimming removed 0 bases from V and 4 bases from J, with 14 bases in between. CDR1 and CDR2 from the germline V gene are SGHRS and YFSETQ. The CDR3 contains 16 residues. CDR3 coding DNA: TGCGCCAGCAGCTTGGAGGCGGCGGATGCGTACAATGAGCAGTTCTTC. Its protein product is CASSLEAADAYNEQFF.

This clonotype was seen repeatedly, ten times or more. J is TRBJ1-2 and V is TRBV20-1, with a weak D call TRBD1 (6 bases). Germline-derived CDR1 and CDR2 are DFQATT and SNEGSKA (reference sequence). V was cut by 5 bases and J by 6 bases, with 13 bases left in between. This CDR3 is built from 12 residues. The CDR3 spells CSAPTGWNGYTF. CDR3 sequence (DNA): TGCAGTGCTCCTACAGGGTGGAATGGCTACACCTTC.

This clonotype was recorded many times. This sequence joins TRBV29-1 and TRBJ2-1; 8 bases line up with TRBD1. Germline loops: CDR1 SQVTM, CDR2 ANQGSEA. The ends lost 7 bases at V and 10 bases at J; junction bases unmatched: 27. The CDR3 covers 18 residues. The CDR3: CSGTDRAGPFVGRGEQFF. The CDR3 nucleotides are TGCAGCGGAACGGACAGGGCGGGACCTTTCGTCGGGAGAGGCGAGCAGTTCTTC.

Notes on this clonotype: With a far larger clone one base away, a read error is the likely cause. This chain uses TRBV12-3 or TRBV12-4 with TRBJ2-1; D is perhaps TRBD2 (6 bases). The CDR3 sequence is 13 residues long. The CDR3 nucleotides are TGTGCCAGCAGTTTGGGCGGGGCTAATGAGCAGTCCTTC. This encodes CASSLGGANEQSF.

This clonotype came up many times. The gene calls are TRBV9 and TRBJ1-3; perhaps TRBD1 as D (5 bases). CDR3 size: 15 residues. Trimming shortened V by 4 bases and J by 4 bases, and 15 bases separated the two germline ends. Germline V gene sequence: CDR1 SGDLS, CDR2 YYNGEE. The CDR3 spells CASSTGGTSGNTIYF. CDR3 nucleotide sequence: TGTGCCAGCAGCACCGGAGGGACGTCCGGAAACACCATATATTTT.

This clonotype was recorded at least ten times. The chain uses TRBV7-2 and TRBJ2-3, with 9 bases fitting TRBD1. The J segment lost 4 bases and the V segment lost 5 bases, leaving 10 bases of the junction unmatched. The CDR3 length is 16 residues. The germline V gene has CDR1 SGHTA and CDR2 FQGNSA. CDR3 protein: CASSRQGTGTSDTQYF. The DNA for the CDR3 is TGTGCCAGCAGCCGACAGGGGACAGGGACTTCAGATACGCAGTATTTT.

This clonotype was recorded at least ten times. The gene calls are TRBV5-1 and TRBJ2-3, with 7 bases aligning to TRBD2. Trimming removed 3 bases from V and 4 bases from J; junction bases left unmatched: 14. The CDR3 spans 17 residues. CDR1 and CDR2 from the germline V gene are SGHRS and YFSETQ. In DNA form, the CDR3 reads TGCGCCAGCAGCTCGCCCCCGGGACTAAGTATAGCAGATACGCAGTATTTT. Translation gives CASSSPPGLSIADTQYF. The full variable domain, in which reference TRBV5-1 and TRBJ2-3 provide the parts outside the CDR3, is KAGVTQTPRYLIKTRGQQVTLSCSPISGHRSVSWYQQTPGQGLQFLFEYFSETQRNKGNFPGRFSGRQFSNSRSEMNVSTLELGDSALYLCASSSPPGLSIADTQYFGPGTRLTVL.

This clonotype showed up many times. The V call is TRBV5-6, the J call TRBJ2-7, with a tentative D call TRBD2 (5 bases). Germline CDR1 reads SGHDT; CDR2 reads YYEEEE. The CDR3 contains 12 residues. V lost 2 bases and J lost 7, with 10 bases in between. This CDR3 reads CASSLYTGEQYF. Written as DNA, the CDR3 is TGTGCCAGCAGCTTATACACGGGAGAGCAGTACTTC.

This clonotype was observed many times. The chain has TRBV11-3 and TRBJ2-7; D uncertain. Germline CDR1 and CDR2: SGHNT and YENEEA. The germline V and J ends were trimmed by 1 base and 2 bases, with 6 bases remaining between them. The CDR3 sequence is 13 residues long. The CDR3 reads CASSLGAPYEQYF. CDR3 DNA sequence: TGTGCCAGCAGCTTAGGGGCCCCCTACGAGCAGTACTTC.